This T cell receptor (beta chain) was captured in a study of T cells in Graves' hyperthyroidism and ophthalmopathy. Blood sampling occurred at first hyperthyroidism diagnosis, ahead of any ophthalmopathy symptoms. The authors obtained PBMCs from around 10 ml of fresh peripheral blood. This clonotype was detected only a few times. What it binds is not known. Germline-derived CDR1 and CDR2 are MNHEY and SVGEGT. This CDR3 is built from 14 residues. V gave up 0 bases and J gave up 5 bases, with 10 bases separating them. General study results and limits: Most thyroid-expanded clonotypes above 0.001 were also found in blood.

The source material, RNA transcripts, was used to amplify TCR beta CDR3 regions. TCR CDR3 underwent first-round RT-PCR with the HTBI primer set. TCRdb re-called the multiplex PCR reads through MiXCR, storing one row per CDR3 protein. The sample consists of 550,000 to 650,000 distinct CDR3 sequences, approximately 15% of them appearing once. The sample comprised blood. The sequence was collected from a woman in her 30s with Graves' hyperthyroidism that later progressed to Graves' ophthalmopathy. The genes are TRBV6-2 or TRBV6-3 and TRBJ1-1, with no clear D. The CDR3, as DNA: TGTGCCAGCAGTTACTCGTTAGGAGAGACTGAAGCTTTCTTT. Amino acid sequence: CASSYSLGETEAFF.